This TCR beta chain was recovered during a study of T cells in Graves' hyperthyroidism and ophthalmopathy. This clonotype was counted many times. The V and J ends lost 5 bases and 5 bases, in that order; junction bases with no gene match: 7. This CDR3 region has 14 residues. Germline CDR1 and CDR2: SGHNT and YENEEA. Regions amplified from RNA transcripts were the TCR beta CDR3 regions. The primer set for the first-round RT-PCR of the TCR CDR3 was HTBI. Using its own MiXCR run on the multiplex PCR reads, TCRdb lists one record per CDR3 protein. The table lists about 740,000 distinct CDR3 sequences, 14% of them singletons.

The sample consisted of blood. This sequence joins TRBV11-3 and TRBJ2-7, with 9 bases lining up with TRBD2. The TCR originated in a woman aged 18-29 years with Graves' hyperthyroidism. The DNA for the CDR3 is TGTGCCAGCAGCACGACTAGCGGTCTGCACGAGCAGTACTTC. As protein: CASSTTSGLHEQYF.